This T cell receptor (beta chain) is drawn from a study of blood T cells in healthy people across ages. Study-level findings and limits: The unsorted PBMCs prevented any conclusive comparison of naive versus antigen-experienced cells.

A word on this clonotype: Antigen unknown.

V was clipped by 1 base and J by 5 bases, with 7 bases between them. Per the germline V gene, CDR1 is SNHLY and CDR2 is FYNNEI. The CDR3 spans 13 residues. Isolation of PBMCs gave at least 7 million cells per sample. Together with a sample-barcoded 5' primer, a J-beta primer mix was included in a second PCR lasting 7 to 11 cycles. TCRdb re-called the 5' RACE reads through MiXCR, storing one row per CDR3 protein. The repertoire holds roughly 1.5 million distinct CDR3 sequences, with under 55% as singletons. Sequencing was done on a sample of blood. The chain recombines TRBV2 with TRBJ2-3, with D unresolved. The receptor was derived from a woman between 18 and 29 years old in good health. Here the CDR3 DNA reads TGTGCCAGCAGTGAAGTCTACGAAGATACGCAGTATTTT. Protein sequence: CASSEVYEDTQYF.